This section outlines one TCR beta chain sequence together with its context. In the authors' methods: Reference gene primer amplification gave estimated nucleated cell counts. The repertoire was sequenced with immunoSEQ multiplex PCR; TCRdb's copy has only in-frame clones and lacks some. V and J calls and clone size are copied from that table; D and trimming were computed from the DNA. The sample lists roughly 380,000 clones, roughly 89% occurring once. The record originates from a study of blood T cell repertoires in COVID-19. About the study: Samples of COVID-19 (acute and convalescent) were obtained from the United States, Italy and Spain. T cells, B-cell-depleted T cells, or PBMCs supplied cDNA or gDNA.

Patients of the Seattle cohort, enrolled during active infection, were followed longitudinally. The TCR originated in a woman aged 55-75 years with COVID-19, enrolled during active disease. Sequenced: peripheral blood.

The CDR3: CASSSTPRGRGFSYEQYF. CDR3 nucleotide sequence: TGTGCCAGCAGCTCCACTCCCCGGGGCAGGGGATTCTCCTACGAGCAGTACTTC. The V and J genes are TRBV13 and TRBJ2-7, with D possibly TRBD1 on 6 matching bases. V lost 4 bases to trimming and J lost 0 bases, with 22 bases between them. The CDR3 runs 18 residues. Germline assignment: CDR1 PRHDT and CDR2 FYEKMQ (reference sequence).